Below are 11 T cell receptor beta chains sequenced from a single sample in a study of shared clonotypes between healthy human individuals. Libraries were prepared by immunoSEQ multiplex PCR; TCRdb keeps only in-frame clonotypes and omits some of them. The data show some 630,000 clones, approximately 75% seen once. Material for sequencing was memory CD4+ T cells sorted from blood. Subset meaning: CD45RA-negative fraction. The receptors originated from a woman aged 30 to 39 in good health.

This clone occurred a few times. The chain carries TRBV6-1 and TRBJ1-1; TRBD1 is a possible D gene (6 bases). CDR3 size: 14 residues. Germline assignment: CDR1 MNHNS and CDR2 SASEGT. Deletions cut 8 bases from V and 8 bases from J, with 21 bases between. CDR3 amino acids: CASAEPPGHTEAFF. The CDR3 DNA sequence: TGTGCCAGCGCTGAACCTCCGGGACATACCGAAGCTTTCTTT.

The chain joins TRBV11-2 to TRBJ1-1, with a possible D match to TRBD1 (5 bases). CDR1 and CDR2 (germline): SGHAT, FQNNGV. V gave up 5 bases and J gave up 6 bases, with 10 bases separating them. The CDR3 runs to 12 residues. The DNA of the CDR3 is TGTGCCAGCAGCCCCAGGGCTTCTGAAGCTTTCTTT. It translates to CASSPRASEAFF.

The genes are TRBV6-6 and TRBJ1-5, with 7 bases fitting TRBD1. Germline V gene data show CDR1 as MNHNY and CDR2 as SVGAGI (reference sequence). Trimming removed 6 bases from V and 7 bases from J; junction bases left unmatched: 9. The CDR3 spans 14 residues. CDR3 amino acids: CASSYGTVGQPQHF. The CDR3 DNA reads TGTGCCAGCAGCTACGGGACAGTTGGGCAGCCCCAGCATTTT.

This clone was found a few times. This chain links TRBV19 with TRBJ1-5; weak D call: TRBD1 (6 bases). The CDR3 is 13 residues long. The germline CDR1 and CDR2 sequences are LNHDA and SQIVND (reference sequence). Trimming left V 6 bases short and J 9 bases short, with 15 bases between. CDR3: CASRTGYGPPQHF. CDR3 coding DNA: TGTGCCAGTAGAACAGGGTATGGTCCGCCCCAGCATTTT.

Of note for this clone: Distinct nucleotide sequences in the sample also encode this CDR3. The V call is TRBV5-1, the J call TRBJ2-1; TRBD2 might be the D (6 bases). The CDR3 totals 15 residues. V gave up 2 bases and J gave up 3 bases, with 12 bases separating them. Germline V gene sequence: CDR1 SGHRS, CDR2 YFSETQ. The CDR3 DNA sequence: TGCGCCAGCAGCTTCTCCGTCGGGAGCTACAATGAGCAGTTCTTC. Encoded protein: CASSFSVGSYNEQFF.

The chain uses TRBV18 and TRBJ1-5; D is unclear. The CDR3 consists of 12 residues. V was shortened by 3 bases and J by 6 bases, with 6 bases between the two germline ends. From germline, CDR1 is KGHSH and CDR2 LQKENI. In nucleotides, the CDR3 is TGTGCCAGCTCACCTGAGGGTCAGCCCCAGCATTTT. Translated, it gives CASSPEGQPQHF.

Written as DNA, the CDR3 is TGTGCCATCAAAGAGGAGCTCATGAACACTGAAGCTTTCTTT. It encodes CAIKEELMNTEAFF. V is TRBV10-3 and J is TRBJ1-1, with unresolved D. Germline CDR1 reads ENHRY; CDR2 reads SYGVKD. The CDR3 consists of 14 residues. V was trimmed by 7 bases and J by 0 bases, leaving 12 bases between them.

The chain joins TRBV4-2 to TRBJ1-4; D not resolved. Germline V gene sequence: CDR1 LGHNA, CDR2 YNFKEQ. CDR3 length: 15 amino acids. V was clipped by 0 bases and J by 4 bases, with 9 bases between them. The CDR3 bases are TGTGCCAGCAGCCAAGATGGACGGAATAATGAAAAACTGTTTTTT. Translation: CASSQDGRNNEKLFF.

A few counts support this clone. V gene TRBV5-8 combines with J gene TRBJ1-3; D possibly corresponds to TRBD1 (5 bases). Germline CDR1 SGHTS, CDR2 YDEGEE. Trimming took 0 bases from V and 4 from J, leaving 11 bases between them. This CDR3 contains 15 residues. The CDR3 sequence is CASSLVQGRGNTIYF. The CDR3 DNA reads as TGTGCCAGCAGCTTGGTCCAGGGTCGAGGAAACACCATATATTTT.

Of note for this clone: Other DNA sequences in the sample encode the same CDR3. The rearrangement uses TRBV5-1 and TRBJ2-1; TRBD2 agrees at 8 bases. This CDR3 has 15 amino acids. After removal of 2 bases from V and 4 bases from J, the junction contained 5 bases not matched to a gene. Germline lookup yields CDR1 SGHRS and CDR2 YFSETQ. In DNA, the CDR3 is TGCGCCAGCAGCTTAGCTAGCGGGTCTTACAATGAGCAGTTCTTC. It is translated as CASSLASGSYNEQFF.

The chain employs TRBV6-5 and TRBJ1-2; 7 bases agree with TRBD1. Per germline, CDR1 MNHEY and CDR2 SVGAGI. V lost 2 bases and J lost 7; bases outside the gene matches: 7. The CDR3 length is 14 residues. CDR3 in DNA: TGTGCCAGCAGTTACCTCCAGGGGGTATTTGGCTACACCTTC. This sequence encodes CASSYLQGVFGYTF.